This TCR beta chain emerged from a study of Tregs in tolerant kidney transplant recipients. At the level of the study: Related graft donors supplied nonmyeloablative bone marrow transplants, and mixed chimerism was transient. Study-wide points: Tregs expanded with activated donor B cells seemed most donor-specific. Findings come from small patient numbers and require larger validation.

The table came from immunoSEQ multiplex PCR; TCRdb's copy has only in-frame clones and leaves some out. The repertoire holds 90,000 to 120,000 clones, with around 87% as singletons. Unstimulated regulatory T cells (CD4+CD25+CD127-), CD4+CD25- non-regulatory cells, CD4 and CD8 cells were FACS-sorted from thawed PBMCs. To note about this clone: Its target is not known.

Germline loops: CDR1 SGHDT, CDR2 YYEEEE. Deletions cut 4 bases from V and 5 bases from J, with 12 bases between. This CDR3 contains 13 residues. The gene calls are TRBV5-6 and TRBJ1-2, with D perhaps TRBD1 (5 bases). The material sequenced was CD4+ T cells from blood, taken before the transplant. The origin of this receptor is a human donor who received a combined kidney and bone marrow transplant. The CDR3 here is CASSPDTNYGYTF. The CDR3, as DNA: TGTGCCAGCAGCCCGGACACCAATTATGGCTACACCTTC.